This T cell receptor beta chain was retrieved from a study of blood T cell repertoires in COVID-19. People in the exposed group encountered a COVID-19 case within 2 weeks before entering the study. TCRdb keeps only in-frame clones here, not all; method: immunoSEQ multiplex PCR. The sample comprises approximately 150,000 clones, roughly 87% of which are singletons, and approximately 3.7% rests with the top ten. Input material: PBMCs or T cells enriched from blood (not recorded which). This sequence originates from a woman aged 40 to 50 who had been exposed to COVID-19.

The CDR3, as DNA: TGTGCCATCAGTGAGTCTCGGACAGATGGCTACACCTTC. This sequence encodes CAISESRTDGYTF. V and J are TRBV10-3 and TRBJ1-2; D might be TRBD1 (6 bases). The V end lost 0 bases, the J end lost 6 bases, and 8 bases lay between the germline ends. Germline V gives CDR1 ENHRY, CDR2 SYGVKD. The CDR3 contains 13 residues.